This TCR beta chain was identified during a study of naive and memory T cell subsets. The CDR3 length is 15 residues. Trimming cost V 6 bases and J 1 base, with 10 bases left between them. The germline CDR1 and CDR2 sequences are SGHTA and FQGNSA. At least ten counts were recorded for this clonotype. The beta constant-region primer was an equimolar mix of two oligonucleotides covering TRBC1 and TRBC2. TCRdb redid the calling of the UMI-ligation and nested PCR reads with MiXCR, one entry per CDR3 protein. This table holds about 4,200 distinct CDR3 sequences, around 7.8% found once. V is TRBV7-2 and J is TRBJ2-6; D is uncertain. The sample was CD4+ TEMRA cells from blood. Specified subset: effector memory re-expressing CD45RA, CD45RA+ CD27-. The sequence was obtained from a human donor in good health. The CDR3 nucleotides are TGTGCCAGCAGTTCGCTTGGGTCTGGGGCCAACGTCCTGACTTTC. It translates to CASSSLGSGANVLTF.